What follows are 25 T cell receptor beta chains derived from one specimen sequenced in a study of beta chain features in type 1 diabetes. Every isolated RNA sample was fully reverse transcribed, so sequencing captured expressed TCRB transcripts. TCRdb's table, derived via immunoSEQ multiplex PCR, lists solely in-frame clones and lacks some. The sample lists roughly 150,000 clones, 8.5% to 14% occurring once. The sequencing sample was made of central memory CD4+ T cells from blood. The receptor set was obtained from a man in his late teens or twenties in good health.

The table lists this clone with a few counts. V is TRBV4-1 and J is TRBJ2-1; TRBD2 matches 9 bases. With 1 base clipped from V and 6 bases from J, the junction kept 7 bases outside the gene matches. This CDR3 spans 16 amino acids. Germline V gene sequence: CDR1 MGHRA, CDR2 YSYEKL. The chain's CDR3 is CASSQGETSGFNEQFF. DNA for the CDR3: TGCGCCAGCAGCCAAGGGGAGACTAGCGGCTTCAATGAGCAGTTCTTC.

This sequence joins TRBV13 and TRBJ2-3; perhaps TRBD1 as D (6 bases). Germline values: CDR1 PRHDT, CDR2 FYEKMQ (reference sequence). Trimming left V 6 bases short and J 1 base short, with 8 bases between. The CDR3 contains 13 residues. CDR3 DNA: TGTGCCAGCAGACGACAGGGCACAGATACGCAGTATTTT. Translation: CASRRQGTDTQYF.

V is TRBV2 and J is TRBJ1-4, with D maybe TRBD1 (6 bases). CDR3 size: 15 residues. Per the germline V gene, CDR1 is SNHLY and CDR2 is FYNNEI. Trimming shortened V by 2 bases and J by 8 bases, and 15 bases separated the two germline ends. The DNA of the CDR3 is TGTGCCAGCAGTGAATCGATCAGGGGTATGGAAAAACTGTTTTTT. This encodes CASSESIRGMEKLFF.

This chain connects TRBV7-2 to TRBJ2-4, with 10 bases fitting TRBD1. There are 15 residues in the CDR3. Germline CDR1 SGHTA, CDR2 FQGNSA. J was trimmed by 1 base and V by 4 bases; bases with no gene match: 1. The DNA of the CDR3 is TGTGCCAGCAGCTCGGGACAGGGGGCCAAAAACATTCAGTACTTC. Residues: CASSSGQGAKNIQYF.

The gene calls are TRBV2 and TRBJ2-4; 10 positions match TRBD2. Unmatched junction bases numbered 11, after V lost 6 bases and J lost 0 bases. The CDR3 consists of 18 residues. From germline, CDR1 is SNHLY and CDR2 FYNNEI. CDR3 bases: TGTGCCAGCAGACTACTAGCGGGACTCGGCGTAGCCAAAAACATTCAGTACTTC. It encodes CASRLLAGLGVAKNIQYF.

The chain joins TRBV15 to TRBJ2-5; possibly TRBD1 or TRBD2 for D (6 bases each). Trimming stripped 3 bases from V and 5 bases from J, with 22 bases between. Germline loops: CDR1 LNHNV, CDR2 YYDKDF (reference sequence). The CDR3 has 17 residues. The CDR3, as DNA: TGTGCCACCAGCAGTGGGGGGATAACAGGGTTGTCGGAGACCCAGTACTTC. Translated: CATSSGGITGLSETQYF.

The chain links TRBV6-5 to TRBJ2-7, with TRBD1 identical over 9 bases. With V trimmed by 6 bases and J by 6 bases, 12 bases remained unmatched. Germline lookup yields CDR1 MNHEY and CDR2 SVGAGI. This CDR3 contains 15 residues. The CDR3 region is CASRGAGTGPGEQYF. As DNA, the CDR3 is TGTGCCAGCAGGGGAGCAGGGACAGGGCCCGGCGAGCAGTACTTC.

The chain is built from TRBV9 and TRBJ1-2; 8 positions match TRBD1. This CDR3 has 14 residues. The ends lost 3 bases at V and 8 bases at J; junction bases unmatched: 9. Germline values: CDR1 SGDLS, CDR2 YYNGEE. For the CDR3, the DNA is TGTGCCAGCAGCGGTCGACAGGGGACGGAGGGCTACACCTTC. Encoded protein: CASSGRQGTEGYTF.

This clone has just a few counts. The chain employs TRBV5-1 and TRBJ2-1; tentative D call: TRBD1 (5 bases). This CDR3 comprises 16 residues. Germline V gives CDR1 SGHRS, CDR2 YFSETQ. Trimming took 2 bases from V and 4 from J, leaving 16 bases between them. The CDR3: CASSFQGSPMYNEQFF. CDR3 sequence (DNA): TGCGCCAGCAGCTTCCAGGGCTCCCCGATGTACAATGAGCAGTTCTTC.

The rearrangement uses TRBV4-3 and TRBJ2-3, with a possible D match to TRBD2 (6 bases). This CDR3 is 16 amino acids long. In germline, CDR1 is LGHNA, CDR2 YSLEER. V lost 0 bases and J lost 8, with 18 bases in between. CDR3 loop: CASSQDRGGSGLTQYF. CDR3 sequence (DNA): TGCGCCAGCAGCCAAGACAGAGGAGGGAGCGGCCTTACGCAGTATTTT.

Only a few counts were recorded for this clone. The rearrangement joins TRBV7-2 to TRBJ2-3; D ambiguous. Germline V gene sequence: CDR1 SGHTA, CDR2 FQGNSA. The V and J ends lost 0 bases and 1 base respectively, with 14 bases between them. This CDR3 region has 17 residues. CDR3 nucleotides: TGTGCCAGCAGCTTAGCTGCGATTAGACTGGGCACAGATACGCAGTATTTT. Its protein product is CASSLAAIRLGTDTQYF.

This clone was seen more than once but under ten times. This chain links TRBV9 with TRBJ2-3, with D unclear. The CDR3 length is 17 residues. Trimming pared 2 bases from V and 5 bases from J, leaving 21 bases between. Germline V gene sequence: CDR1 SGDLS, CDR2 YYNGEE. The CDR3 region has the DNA TGTGCCAGCAGCGTGACGCTAGGCTCTGCCGCCGGAGATACGCAGTATTTT. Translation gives CASSVTLGSAAGDTQYF.

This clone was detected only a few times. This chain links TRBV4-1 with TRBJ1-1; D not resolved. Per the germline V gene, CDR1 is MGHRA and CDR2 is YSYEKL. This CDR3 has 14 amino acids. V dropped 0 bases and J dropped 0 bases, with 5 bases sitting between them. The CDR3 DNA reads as TGCGCCAGCAGCCAAGAGGACTTGAACACTGAAGCTTTCTTT. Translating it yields CASSQEDLNTEAFF.

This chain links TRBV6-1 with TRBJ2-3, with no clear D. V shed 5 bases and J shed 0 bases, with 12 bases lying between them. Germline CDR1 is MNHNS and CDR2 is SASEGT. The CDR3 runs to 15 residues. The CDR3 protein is CASSLRQASTDTQYF. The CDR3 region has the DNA TGTGCCAGCAGTTTAAGACAAGCTAGCACAGATACGCAGTATTTT.

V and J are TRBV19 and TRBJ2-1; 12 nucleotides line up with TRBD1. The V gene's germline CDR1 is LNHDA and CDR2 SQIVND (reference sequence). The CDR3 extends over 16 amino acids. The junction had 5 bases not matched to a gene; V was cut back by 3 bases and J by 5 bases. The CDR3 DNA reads TGTGCCAGTAGTATCGGGACAGGGGGCGGTAACAATGAGCAGTTCTTC. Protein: CASSIGTGGGNNEQFF. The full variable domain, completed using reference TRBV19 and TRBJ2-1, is DGGITQSPKYLFRKEGQNVTLSCEQNLNHDAMYWYRQDPGQGLRLIYYSQIVNDFQKGDIAEGYSVSREKKESFPLTVTSAQKNPTAFYLCASSIGTGGGNNEQFFGPGTRLTVL.

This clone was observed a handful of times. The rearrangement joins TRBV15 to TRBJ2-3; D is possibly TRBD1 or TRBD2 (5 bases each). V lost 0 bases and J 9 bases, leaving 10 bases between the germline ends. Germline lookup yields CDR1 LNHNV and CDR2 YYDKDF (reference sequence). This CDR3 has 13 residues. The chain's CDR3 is CATSRDSGATQYF. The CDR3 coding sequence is TGTGCCACCAGCAGAGATTCCGGGGCCACGCAGTATTTT.

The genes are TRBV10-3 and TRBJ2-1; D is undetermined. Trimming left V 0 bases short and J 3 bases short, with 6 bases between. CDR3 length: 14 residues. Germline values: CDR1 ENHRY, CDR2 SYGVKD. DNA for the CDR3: TGTGCCATCAGTGAGTCTAGCCACTACAATGAGCAGTTCTTC. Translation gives CAISESSHYNEQFF.

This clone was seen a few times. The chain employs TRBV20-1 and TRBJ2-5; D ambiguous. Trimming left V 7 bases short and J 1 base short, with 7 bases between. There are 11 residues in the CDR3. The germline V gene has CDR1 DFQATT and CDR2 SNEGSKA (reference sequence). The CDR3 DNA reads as TGCAGTGAAGTCTTCCAAGAGACCCAGTACTTC. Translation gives CSEVFQETQYF.

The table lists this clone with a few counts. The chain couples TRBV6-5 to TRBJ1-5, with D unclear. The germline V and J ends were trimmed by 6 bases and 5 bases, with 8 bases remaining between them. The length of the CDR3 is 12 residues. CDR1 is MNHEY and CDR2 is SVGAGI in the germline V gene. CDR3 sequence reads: CASRAGDQPQHF. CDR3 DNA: TGTGCCAGCAGGGCAGGTGATCAGCCCCAGCATTTT.

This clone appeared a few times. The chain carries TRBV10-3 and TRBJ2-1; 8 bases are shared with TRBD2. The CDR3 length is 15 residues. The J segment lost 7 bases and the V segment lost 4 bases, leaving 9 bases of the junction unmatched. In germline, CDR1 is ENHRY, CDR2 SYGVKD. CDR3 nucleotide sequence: TGTGCCATCAGTGTAGGTAGCGGGATAGGAAATGAGCAGTTCTTC. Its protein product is CAISVGSGIGNEQFF.

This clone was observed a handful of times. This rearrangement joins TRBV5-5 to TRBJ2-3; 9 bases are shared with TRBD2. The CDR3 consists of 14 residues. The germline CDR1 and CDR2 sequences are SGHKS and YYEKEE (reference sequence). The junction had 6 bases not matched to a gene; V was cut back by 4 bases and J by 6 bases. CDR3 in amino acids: CASSVTSGSDTQYF. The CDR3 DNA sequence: TGTGCCAGCAGCGTGACTAGCGGCTCGGATACGCAGTATTTT.

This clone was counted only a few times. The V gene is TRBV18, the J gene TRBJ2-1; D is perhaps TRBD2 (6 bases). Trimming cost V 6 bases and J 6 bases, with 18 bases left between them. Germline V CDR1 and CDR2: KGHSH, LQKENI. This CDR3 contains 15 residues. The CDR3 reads CASSLYSGRSNEQFF. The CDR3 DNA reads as TGTGCCAGCTCCCTTTATAGCGGAAGGAGCAATGAGCAGTTCTTC.

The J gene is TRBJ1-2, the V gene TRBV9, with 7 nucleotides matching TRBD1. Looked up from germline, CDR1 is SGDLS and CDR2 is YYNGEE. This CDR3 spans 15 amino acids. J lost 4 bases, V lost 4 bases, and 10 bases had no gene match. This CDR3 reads CASSIHFEGAYGYTF. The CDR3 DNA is TGTGCCAGCAGCATACACTTCGAGGGGGCCTATGGCTACACCTTC.

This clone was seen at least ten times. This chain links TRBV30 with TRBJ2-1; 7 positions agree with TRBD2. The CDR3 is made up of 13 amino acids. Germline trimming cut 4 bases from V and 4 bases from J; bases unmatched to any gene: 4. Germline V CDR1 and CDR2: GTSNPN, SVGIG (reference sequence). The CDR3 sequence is CAWNAGGYNEQFF. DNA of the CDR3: TGTGCCTGGAACGCCGGGGGGTACAATGAGCAGTTCTTC.

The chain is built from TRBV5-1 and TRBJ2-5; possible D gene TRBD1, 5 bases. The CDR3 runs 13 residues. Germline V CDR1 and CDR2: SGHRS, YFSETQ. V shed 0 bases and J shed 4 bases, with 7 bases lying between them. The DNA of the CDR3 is TGCGCCAGCAGCTTGGCCAGGGCAGAGACCCAGTACTTC. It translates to CASSLARAETQYF.